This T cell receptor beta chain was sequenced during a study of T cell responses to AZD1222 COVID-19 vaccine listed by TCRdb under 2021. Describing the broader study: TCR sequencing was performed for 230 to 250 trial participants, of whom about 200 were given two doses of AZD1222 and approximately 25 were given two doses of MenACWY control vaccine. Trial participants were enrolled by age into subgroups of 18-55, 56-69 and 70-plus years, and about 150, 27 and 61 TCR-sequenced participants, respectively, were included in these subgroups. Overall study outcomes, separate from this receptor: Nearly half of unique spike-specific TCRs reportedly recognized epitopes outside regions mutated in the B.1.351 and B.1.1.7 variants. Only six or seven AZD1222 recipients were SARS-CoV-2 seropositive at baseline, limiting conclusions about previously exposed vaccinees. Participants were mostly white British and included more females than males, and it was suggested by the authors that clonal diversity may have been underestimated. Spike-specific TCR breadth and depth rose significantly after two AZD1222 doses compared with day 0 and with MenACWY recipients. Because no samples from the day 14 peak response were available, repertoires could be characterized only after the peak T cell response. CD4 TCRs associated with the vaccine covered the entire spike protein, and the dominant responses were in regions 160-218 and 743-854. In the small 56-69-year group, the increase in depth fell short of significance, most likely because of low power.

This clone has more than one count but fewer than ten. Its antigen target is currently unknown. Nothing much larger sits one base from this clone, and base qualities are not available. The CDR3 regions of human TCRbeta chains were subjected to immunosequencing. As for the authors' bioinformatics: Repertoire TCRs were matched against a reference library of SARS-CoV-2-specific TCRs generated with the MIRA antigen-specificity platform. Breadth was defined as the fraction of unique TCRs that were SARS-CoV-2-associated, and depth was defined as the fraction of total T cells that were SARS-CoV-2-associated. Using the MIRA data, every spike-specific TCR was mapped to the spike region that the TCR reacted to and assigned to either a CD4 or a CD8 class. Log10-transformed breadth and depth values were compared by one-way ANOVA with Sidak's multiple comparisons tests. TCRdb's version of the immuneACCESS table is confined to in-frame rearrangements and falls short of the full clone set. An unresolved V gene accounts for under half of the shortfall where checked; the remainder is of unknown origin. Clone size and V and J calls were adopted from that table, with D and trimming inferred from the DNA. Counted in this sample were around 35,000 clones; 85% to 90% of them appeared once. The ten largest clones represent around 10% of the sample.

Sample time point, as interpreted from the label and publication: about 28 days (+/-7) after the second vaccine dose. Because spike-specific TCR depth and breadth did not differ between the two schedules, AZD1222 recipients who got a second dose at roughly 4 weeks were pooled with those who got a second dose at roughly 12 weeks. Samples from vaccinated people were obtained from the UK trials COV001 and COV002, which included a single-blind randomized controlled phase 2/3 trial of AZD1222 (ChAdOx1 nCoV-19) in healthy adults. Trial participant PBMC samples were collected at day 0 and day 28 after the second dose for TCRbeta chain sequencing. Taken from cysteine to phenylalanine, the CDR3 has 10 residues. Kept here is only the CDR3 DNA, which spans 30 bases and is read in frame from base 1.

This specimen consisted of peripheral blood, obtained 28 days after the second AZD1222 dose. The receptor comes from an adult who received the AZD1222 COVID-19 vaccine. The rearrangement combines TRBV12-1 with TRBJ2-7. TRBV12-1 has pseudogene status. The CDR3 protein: CASSFYEQYF. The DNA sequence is TGTGCCAGCAGCTTTTACGAGCAGTACTTC.